This passage covers 14 T cell receptor beta chains from one sample sequenced in a study of OX40 agonist ivuxolimab in advanced cancers. Libraries were prepared by immunoSEQ multiplex PCR; TCRdb keeps only in-frame clonotypes and omits some of them. This sample has 70,000 or so clones; almost 90% occur once, and the top ten carry 0.86%. Specimen: CD4+ or CD8+ T cells sorted from blood, collected in a trial of the OX40 agonist ivuxolimab. These TCRs come from an adult with an advanced solid tumor such as melanoma, head and neck, liver or kidney cancer.

This clone showed up just once. This chain uses TRBV7-2 with TRBJ2-7; D gene unclear. Germline V lookup: CDR1 SGHTA, CDR2 FQGNSA. This CDR3 comprises 16 residues. Trimming took 5 bases from V and 4 from J, leaving 21 bases between them. The CDR3 here is CASSPVGGDKQYEQYF. CDR3 coding DNA: TGTGCCAGCAGCCCGGTCGGCGGCGATAAACAATACGAGCAGTACTTC.

This chain joins TRBV13 and TRBJ2-7; 8 bases agree with TRBD2. There are 14 residues in the CDR3. The J segment lost 7 bases and the V segment lost 6 bases, leaving 11 bases of the junction unmatched. Germline V CDR1 and CDR2: PRHDT, FYEKMQ (reference sequence). CDR3 DNA: TGTGCCAGCAGGCGGGCGGGAGGCCCCTGGGAGCAGTACTTC. It yields the protein CASRRAGGPWEQYF.

The CDR3: CASSTRRNEQFF. The CDR3, as DNA: TGTGCCAGCAGCACCCGCCGCAATGAGCAGTTCTTC. This chain links TRBV11-2 with TRBJ2-1; D call uncertain. The V and J ends lost 5 bases and 6 bases respectively, with 8 bases between them. The CDR3 runs 12 residues. Germline CDR1 reads SGHAT; CDR2 reads FQNNGV.

This chain joins TRBV10-3 and TRBJ2-2; TRBD1 aligns across 7 bases. J lost 4 bases, V lost 10 bases, and 6 bases had no gene match. Germline-derived CDR1 and CDR2 are ENHRY and SYGVKD. The CDR3 spans 13 residues. The CDR3 bases are TGTGCCACTAGACAGGGCGGCACCGGGGAGCTGTTTTTT. It translates to CATRQGGTGELFF.

The CDR3 is CASSLGGGGPKRAGANVLTF. In DNA form, the CDR3 reads TGCGCCAGCAGCTTGGGTGGGGGAGGGCCTAAGAGAGCTGGGGCCAACGTCCTGACTTTC. This sequence joins TRBV5-1 and TRBJ2-6, with 7 nucleotides matching TRBD2. The CDR3 is 20 residues long. The V gene's germline CDR1 is SGHRS and CDR2 YFSETQ. V lost 0 bases, J lost 2 bases, and 14 bases stayed unmatched.

This clone was recorded once. J is TRBJ2-3 and V is TRBV4-3, with a possible D match to TRBD1 (5 bases). The CDR3 runs to 16 residues. Germline V gives CDR1 LGHNA, CDR2 YSLEER. With 1 base removed from V and 7 bases from J, the gap between germline ends came to 18 bases. CDR3 sequence (DNA): TGCGCCAGCAGCCAAGCTGTAAGGGGCAAAGGGTATACGCAGTATTTT. It is translated as CASSQAVRGKGYTQYF.

The chain combines TRBV5-1 with TRBJ1-1, with a tentative D call TRBD1 (5 bases). Per the germline V gene, CDR1 is SGHRS and CDR2 is YFSETQ. V dropped 4 bases and J dropped 4 bases, with 14 bases sitting between them. The CDR3 contains 14 residues. The CDR3 loop is CASSNGALGTEAFF. The CDR3 DNA is TGCGCCAGCAGCAACGGGGCGCTAGGCACTGAAGCTTTCTTT.

The chain employs TRBV6-1 and TRBJ2-1, with 8 bases aligning to TRBD2. The trim removed 3 bases at V and 6 bases at J, leaving 7 bases unmatched. CDR1 is MNHNS and CDR2 is SASEGT in the germline V gene. The CDR3 runs 15 residues. CDR3 loop: CASSEPGLVTNEQFF. The CDR3 bases are TGTGCCAGCAGTGAGCCGGGACTAGTCACCAATGAGCAGTTCTTC.

This chain links TRBV10-3 with TRBJ1-5; D gene ambiguous. Germline CDR1 ENHRY, CDR2 SYGVKD. This CDR3 has 13 residues. The germline V and J ends were trimmed by 3 bases and 3 bases, with 6 bases remaining between them. The CDR3 sequence is CAISDSYNQPQHF. The CDR3 coding sequence is TGTGCCATCAGTGACAGCTACAATCAGCCCCAGCATTTT.

The rearrangement uses TRBV6-5 and TRBJ2-1; D is possibly TRBD1 (5 bases). V lost 10 bases and J 8 bases, leaving 18 bases between the germline ends. Germline values: CDR1 MNHEY, CDR2 SVGAGI. This CDR3 spans 13 amino acids. As DNA, the CDR3 is TGTGCCACCTCGACAGCGCCGATCCATGAGCAGTTCTTC. This encodes CATSTAPIHEQFF.

This rearrangement joins TRBV6-5 to TRBJ1-2; no firm D call. V was shortened by 0 bases and J by 5 bases, with 13 bases between the two germline ends. Germline-derived CDR1 and CDR2 are MNHEY and SVGAGI. The CDR3 runs to 15 residues. This chain's CDR3 is CASSYSGYLGYGYTF. The CDR3 DNA sequence: TGTGCCAGCAGTTACTCAGGGTACCTGGGGTATGGCTACACCTTC.

The V and J genes are TRBV7-2 and TRBJ1-2; a weak D match, TRBD1 (6 bases). Germline V gene lookup returns CDR1 SGHTA and CDR2 FQGNSA. Trimming took off 3 bases at V and 3 bases at J, with 11 bases between the two ends. The CDR3 has 14 residues. The CDR3 DNA reads as TGTGCCAGCAGCTTCGCACAGGGCTACTATGGCTACACCTTC. Its protein is CASSFAQGYYGYTF. Supplemented by reference TRBV7-2 and TRBJ1-2, the full variable domain reads GAGVSQSPSNKVTEKGKDVELRCDPISGHTALYWYRQSLGQGLEFLIYFQGNSAPDKSGLPSDRFSAERTGGSVSTLTIQRTQQEDSAVYLCASSFAQGYYGYTFGSGTRLTVV.

This sequence joins TRBV11-2 and TRBJ2-7; TRBD1 might be the D (6 bases). The length of the CDR3 is 14 residues. V was clipped by 3 bases and J by 1 base, with 10 bases between them. Germline V gene lookup returns CDR1 SGHAT and CDR2 FQNNGV. The CDR3 loop reads CASSFGDNSYEQYF. CDR3 DNA sequence: TGTGCCAGCAGCTTTGGGGACAATTCCTACGAGCAGTACTTC.

The chain recombines TRBV28 with TRBJ1-1; possibly TRBD1 for D (5 bases). Germline V gives CDR1 MDHEN, CDR2 SYDVKM. The CDR3 is 16 amino acids. Trimming cost V 8 bases and J 3 bases, with 22 bases left between them. This CDR3 reads CASPPWQGKSDTEAFF. CDR3 bases: TGTGCCAGCCCCCCGTGGCAGGGTAAATCGGACACTGAAGCTTTCTTT.